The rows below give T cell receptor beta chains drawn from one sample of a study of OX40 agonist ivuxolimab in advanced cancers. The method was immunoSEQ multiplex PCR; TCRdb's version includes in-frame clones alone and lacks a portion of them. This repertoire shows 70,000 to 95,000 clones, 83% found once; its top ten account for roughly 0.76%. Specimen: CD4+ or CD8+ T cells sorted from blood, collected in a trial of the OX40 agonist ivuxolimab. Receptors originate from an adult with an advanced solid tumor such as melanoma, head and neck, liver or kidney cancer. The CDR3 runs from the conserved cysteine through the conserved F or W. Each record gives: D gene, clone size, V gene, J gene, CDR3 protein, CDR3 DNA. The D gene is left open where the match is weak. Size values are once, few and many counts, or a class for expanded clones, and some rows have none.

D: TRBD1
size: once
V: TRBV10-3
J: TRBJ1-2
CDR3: CAISEPTGAGTF
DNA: TGTGCCATCAGTGAGCCGACAGGGGCAGGCACCTTC

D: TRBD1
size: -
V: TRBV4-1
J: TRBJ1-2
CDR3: CASSQDGSDQGAYGYTF
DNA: TGCGCCAGCAGCCAAGATGGGAGCGATCAGGGGGCCTATGGCTACACCTTC

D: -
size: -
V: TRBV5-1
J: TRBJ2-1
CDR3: CASSFQGGNEQFF
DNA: TGCGCCAGCAGCTTTCAGGGGGGCAATGAGCAGTTCTTC

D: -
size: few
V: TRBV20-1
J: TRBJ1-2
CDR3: CSAMGGGYTF
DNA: TGCAGTGCTATGGGGGGTGGCTACACCTTC

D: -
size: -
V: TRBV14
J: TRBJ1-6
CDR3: CASSPRGNSPLHF
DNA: TGTGCCAGCAGCCCGCGGGGTAATTCACCCCTCCACTTT

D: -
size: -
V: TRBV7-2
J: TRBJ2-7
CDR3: CASSLSLTDYEQYF
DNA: TGTGCCAGCAGCTTATCCCTAACAGACTACGAGCAGTACTTC

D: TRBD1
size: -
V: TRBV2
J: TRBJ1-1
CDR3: CASRVDRAVSTEAFF
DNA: TGTGCCAGCAGGGTGGACAGGGCAGTCAGCACTGAAGCTTTCTTT

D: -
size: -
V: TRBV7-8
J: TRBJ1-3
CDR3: CASSPWGGSGNTIYF
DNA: TGTGCCAGCAGCCCGTGGGGGGGCTCTGGAAACACCATATATTTT

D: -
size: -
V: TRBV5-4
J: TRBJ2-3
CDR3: CASSFSASTDTQYF
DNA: TGTGCCAGCAGCTTTAGCGCCAGCACAGATACGCAGTATTTT

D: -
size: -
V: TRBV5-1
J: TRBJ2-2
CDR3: CASSDRVNTGELFF
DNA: TGCGCCAGCAGTGACCGGGTGAACACCGGGGAGCTGTTTTTT

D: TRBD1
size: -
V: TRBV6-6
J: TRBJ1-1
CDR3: CAGARDSTEAFF
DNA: TGTGCCGGGGCTCGGGACAGCACTGAAGCTTTCTTT

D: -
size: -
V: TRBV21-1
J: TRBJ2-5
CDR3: CASSPGPPDQYF
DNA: TGTGCCAGCAGCCCAGGACCGCCGGACCAGTACTTC

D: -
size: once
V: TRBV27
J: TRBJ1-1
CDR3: CASRDSMNTEAFF
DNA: TGTGCCAGCAGGGACAGTATGAACACTGAAGCTTTCTTT

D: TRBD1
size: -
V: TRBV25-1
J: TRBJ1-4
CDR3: CASRGQGTNEKLFF
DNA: TGTGCCAGCAGAGGACAGGGAACTAATGAAAAACTGTTTTTT

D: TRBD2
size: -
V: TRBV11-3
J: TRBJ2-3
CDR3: CASSLTGVAGDRDTQYF
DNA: TGTGCCAGCAGCTTAACCGGGGTGGCGGGGGACCGGGATACGCAGTATTTT

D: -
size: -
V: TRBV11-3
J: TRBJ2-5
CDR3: CASSSSRSMETQYF
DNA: TGTGCCAGCAGCTCCTCCCGTTCGATGGAGACCCAGTACTTC

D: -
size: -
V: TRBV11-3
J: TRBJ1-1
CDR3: CASSSGVVNTEAFF
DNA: TGTGCCAGCAGCTCGGGGGTTGTGAACACTGAAGCTTTCTTT

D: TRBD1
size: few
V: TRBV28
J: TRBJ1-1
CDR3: CASSYHLSDRGIVNTEAFF
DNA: TGTGCCAGCAGTTATCACCTTTCAGACAGGGGGATAGTGAACACTGAAGCTTTCTTT

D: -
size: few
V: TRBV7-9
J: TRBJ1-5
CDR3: CASSGLNNQPQHF
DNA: TGTGCCAGCAGCGGCTTAAACAATCAGCCCCAGCATTTT

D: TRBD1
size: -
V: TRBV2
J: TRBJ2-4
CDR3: CASSVDRVKDIQYF
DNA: TGTGCCAGCAGTGTCGACAGGGTGAAGGACATTCAGTACTTC

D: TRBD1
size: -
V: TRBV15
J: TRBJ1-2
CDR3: CATSSQPGTAFNYGYTF
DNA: TGTGCCACCAGCAGCCAACCCGGGACAGCTTTTAACTATGGCTACACCTTC

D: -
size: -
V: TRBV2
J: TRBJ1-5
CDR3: CASSRTEERQPQHF
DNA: TGTGCCAGCAGTCGGACAGAGGAACGTCAGCCCCAGCATTTT

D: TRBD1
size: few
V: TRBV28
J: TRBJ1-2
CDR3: CASSPGTGSAYGYTF
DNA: TGTGCCAGCAGCCCTGGGACAGGGTCGGCCTATGGCTACACCTTC

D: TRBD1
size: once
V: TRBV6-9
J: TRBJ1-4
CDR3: CATTTRGRGEKLFF
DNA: TGTGCCACCACAACCAGGGGGCGGGGAGAAAAACTGTTTTTT

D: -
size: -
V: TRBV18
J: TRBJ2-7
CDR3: CASSPRLMSGAEQYF
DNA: TGTGCCAGCTCACCAAGGCTTATGTCGGGTGCCGAGCAGTACTTC

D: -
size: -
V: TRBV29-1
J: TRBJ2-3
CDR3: CSVGGASLTDTQYF
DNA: TGCAGCGTTGGAGGGGCCTCACTCACAGATACGCAGTATTTT

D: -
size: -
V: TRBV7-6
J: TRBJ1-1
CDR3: CASSLSGFDTEAFF
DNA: TGTGCCAGCAGCTTATCCGGGTTCGACACTGAAGCTTTCTTT

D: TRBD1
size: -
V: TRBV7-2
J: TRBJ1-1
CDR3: CASSAQGDTEAFF
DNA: TGTGCCAGCAGCGCTCAGGGGGACACTGAAGCTTTCTTT

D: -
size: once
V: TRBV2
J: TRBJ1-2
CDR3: CASSEEGGTLGYTF
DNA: TGTGCCAGCAGTGAAGAGGGGGGGACACTTGGCTACACCTTC

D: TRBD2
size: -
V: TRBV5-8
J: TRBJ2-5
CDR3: CASSLLGGGQETQYF
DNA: TGTGCCAGCAGCTTGCTTGGCGGGGGCCAAGAGACCCAGTACTTC

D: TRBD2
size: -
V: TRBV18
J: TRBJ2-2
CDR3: CASSPREGTGELFF
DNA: TGTGCCAGCTCACCCAGGGAGGGCACCGGGGAGCTGTTTTTT

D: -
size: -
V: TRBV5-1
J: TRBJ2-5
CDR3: CASSPILATPRETQYF
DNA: TGCGCCAGCTCACCTATCCTAGCGACCCCCAGGGAGACCCAGTACTTC

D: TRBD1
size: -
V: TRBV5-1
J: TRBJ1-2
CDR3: CASSPGQGNYGYTF
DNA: TGCGCCAGCAGCCCGGGACAGGGCAACTATGGCTACACCTTC

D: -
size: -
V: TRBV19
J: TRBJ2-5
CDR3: CASSMSYQETQYF
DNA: TGTGCCAGTAGTATGTCGTACCAAGAGACCCAGTACTTC

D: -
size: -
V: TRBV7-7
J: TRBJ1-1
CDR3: CASSGRNTEAFF
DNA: TGTGCCAGCAGCGGGCGGAACACTGAAGCTTTCTTT

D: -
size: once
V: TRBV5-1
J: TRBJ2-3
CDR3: CASSLGAMSTDTQYF
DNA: TGCGCCAGCAGCTTGGGGGCCATGAGCACAGATACGCAGTATTTT

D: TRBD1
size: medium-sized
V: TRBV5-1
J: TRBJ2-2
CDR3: CASSLVPGQDTGELFF
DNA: TGCGCCAGCAGCTTGGTCCCGGGACAGGACACCGGGGAGCTGTTTTTT

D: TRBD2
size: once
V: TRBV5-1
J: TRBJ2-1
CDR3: CASSLALAGGDGEQFF
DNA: TGCGCCAGCAGCTTGGCACTAGCGGGAGGTGATGGGGAGCAGTTCTTC

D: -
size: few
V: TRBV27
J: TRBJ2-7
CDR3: CASSFGIDYEQYF
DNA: TGTGCCAGCAGTTTCGGTATCGACTACGAGCAGTACTTC

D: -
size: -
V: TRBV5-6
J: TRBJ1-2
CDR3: CASRQRIGRFGYTF
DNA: TGTGCCAGCAGGCAGCGCATTGGGCGGTTTGGCTACACCTTC

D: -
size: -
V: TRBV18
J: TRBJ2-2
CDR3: CASSPPLLYTGELFF
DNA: TGTGCCAGCTCACCTCCCTTACTCTACACCGGGGAGCTGTTTTTT

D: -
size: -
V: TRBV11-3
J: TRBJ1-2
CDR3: CASSRFEGNYGYTF
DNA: TGTGCCAGCAGCCGGTTTGAGGGAAACTATGGCTACACCTTC

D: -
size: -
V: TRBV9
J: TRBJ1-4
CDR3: CASTPQDKPPEKLFF
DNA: TGTGCCAGCACCCCCCAGGACAAGCCCCCTGAAAAACTGTTTTTT

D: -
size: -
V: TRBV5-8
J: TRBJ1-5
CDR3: CASSLSWGYQPQHF
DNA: TGTGCCAGCAGCTTGTCCTGGGGGTATCAGCCCCAGCATTTT

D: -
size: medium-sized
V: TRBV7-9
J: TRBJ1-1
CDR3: CASRGDISNTEAFF
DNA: TGTGCCAGCAGAGGGGACATATCGAACACTGAAGCTTTCTTT

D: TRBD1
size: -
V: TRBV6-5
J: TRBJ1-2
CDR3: CASSYPGQGTYGYTF
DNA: TGTGCCAGCAGTTACCCTGGACAGGGGACGTATGGCTACACCTTC